The 26 T cell receptor beta chains in this list originate from one sample, sequenced in a study of control samples from healthy donors and cancer patients. The protocol was immunoSEQ multiplex PCR, while the TCRdb copy is restricted to in-frame clones and leaves out a portion. Counted here are around 120,000 clones, 88% occurring once; the ten biggest clones make up less than 3.5%. The specimen was blood. These receptors originate from a man aged 35-49 years in good health.

As DNA, the CDR3 is TGTGCCAGCTCACCGTCGACAGGTTCGAGCTCCTACAATGAGCAGTTCTTC. As protein: CASSPSTGSSSYNEQFF. The chain links TRBV18 to TRBJ2-1; D possibly corresponds to TRBD1 (6 bases). V was trimmed by 3 bases and J by 0 bases, leaving 15 bases between them. Germline CDR1 reads KGHSH; CDR2 reads LQKENI. This CDR3 has 17 residues. Variable domain in full (rest from reference TRBV18 and TRBJ2-1): NAGVMQNPRHLVRRRGQEARLRCSPMKGHSHVYWYRQLPEEGLKFMVYLQKENIIDESGMPKERFSAEFPKEGPSILRIQQVVRGDSAAYFCASSPSTGSSSYNEQFFGPGTRLTVL.

This sequence joins TRBV5-1 and TRBJ1-2, with 10 bases identical to TRBD1. The CDR3 is 14 amino acids. Losses at the gene ends were 4 bases for V and 4 bases for J; bases not matched to a gene: 4. Germline CDR1 reads SGHRS; CDR2 reads YFSETQ. Here the CDR3 reads CASSQGTGAYGYTF. DNA for the CDR3: TGCGCCAGCAGCCAAGGGACAGGGGCCTATGGCTACACCTTC.

This chain links TRBV19 with TRBJ1-6; D is ambiguous. This CDR3 is 16 amino acids long. With 1 base removed from V and 8 bases from J, the gap between germline ends came to 15 bases. Germline values: CDR1 LNHDA, CDR2 SQIVND (reference sequence). As DNA, the CDR3 is TGTGCCAGTAGTATAGGGCCCCCGAAGGAACATTCACCCCTCCACTTT. It encodes CASSIGPPKEHSPLHF.

This clone was seen a handful of times. This chain uses TRBV9 with TRBJ1-1, with D unresolved. Trimming removed 0 bases at V and 4 bases at J, with 7 bases between. The CDR3 loop spans 13 amino acids. In germline, CDR1 is SGDLS, CDR2 YYNGEE. CDR3 amino acids: CASSVDLVTEAFF. CDR3 bases: TGTGCCAGCAGCGTAGATCTGGTCACTGAAGCTTTCTTT.

The gene calls are TRBV7-2 and TRBJ2-1; D is uncertain. Germline V CDR1 and CDR2: SGHTA, FQGNSA. The ends were cut back, 5 bases at V and 0 bases at J, with 17 bases in the middle. The CDR3 has 17 amino acids. CDR3 protein: CASSLRVTESSYNEQFF. Here the CDR3 DNA reads TGTGCCAGCAGCCTAAGAGTTACGGAAAGCTCCTACAATGAGCAGTTCTTC. Using reference TRBV7-2 and TRBJ2-1 for the parts outside the CDR3, the full variable domain is GAGVSQSPSNKVTEKGKDVELRCDPISGHTALYWYRQSLGQGLEFLIYFQGNSAPDKSGLPSDRFSAERTGGSVSTLTIQRTQQEDSAVYLCASSLRVTESSYNEQFFGPGTRLTVL.

The chain joins TRBV11-2 to TRBJ2-3; 8 bases are a match to TRBD1. Germline lookup yields CDR1 SGHAT and CDR2 FQNNGV. After removal of 4 bases from V and 0 bases from J, the junction contained 6 bases not matched to a gene. The length of the CDR3 is 16 residues. In DNA form, the CDR3 reads TGTGCCAGCAGCTCCCAGGGGGCCTCTAGCACAGATACGCAGTATTTT. It specifies CASSSQGASSTDTQYF.

The chain employs TRBV3-1 (or the pseudogene TRBV3-2) and TRBJ1-5, with D possibly matching TRBD1 (6 bases). CDR1 LGHDT and CDR2 YNNKEL come from the germline V gene (reference sequence). The V end was cut by 6 bases, the J end by 3 bases, with 18 bases between. This CDR3 has 16 residues. This CDR3 is CASSLGAPTPNQPQHF. CDR3 nucleotide sequence: TGTGCCAGCAGTCTGGGGGCCCCGACACCCAATCAGCCCCAGCATTTT.

The J gene is TRBJ1-3, the V gene TRBV24-1; 11 bases align to TRBD1. J gave up 4 bases and V 3 bases, and 13 bases lay outside the gene matches. The CDR3 is 19 residues long. CDR1 and CDR2 from the germline V gene are KGHDR and SFDVKD. CDR3 loop: CATSDTPGQGDLSGNTIYF. CDR3 coding DNA: TGTGCCACCAGTGATACACCGGGACAGGGGGATCTATCGGGAAACACCATATATTTT.

The rearrangement joins TRBV9 to TRBJ2-6; D remains unclear. With 0 bases removed from V and 1 base from J, the gap between germline ends came to 11 bases. Germline CDR1 reads SGDLS; CDR2 reads YYNGEE. CDR3 length equals 17 residues. The CDR3 is CASSVVGWSSGANVLTF. The DNA of the CDR3 is TGTGCCAGCAGCGTAGTGGGGTGGTCATCTGGGGCCAACGTCCTGACTTTC.

The J gene is TRBJ1-6, the V gene TRBV4-2; D ambiguous. CDR3 length: 17 residues. Germline-derived CDR1 and CDR2 are LGHNA and YNFKEQ. V lost 0 bases, J lost 0 bases, and 9 bases lay in between. DNA for the CDR3: TGTGCCAGCAGCCAAGATGGGTGGAGCTCCTATAATTCACCCCTCCACTTT. Protein product: CASSQDGWSSYNSPLHF.

The chain is built from TRBV30 and TRBJ1-5, with D maybe TRBD1 (6 bases). Germline CDR1 is GTSNPN and CDR2 is SVGIG (reference sequence). V gave up 2 bases and J gave up 7 bases, with 12 bases separating them. This CDR3 spans 13 amino acids. CDR3: CAWSRGRGQPQHF. The CDR3 DNA reads as TGTGCCTGGAGTAGAGGGAGGGGGCAGCCCCAGCATTTT. Full variable domain (outside the CDR3, taken from reference TRBV30 and TRBJ1-5): SQTIHQWPATLVQPVGSPLSLECTVEGTSNPNLYWYRQAAGRGLQLLFYSVGIGQISSEVPQNLSASRPQDRQFILSSKKLLLSDSGFYLCAWSRGRGQPQHFGDGTRLSIL.

V is TRBV7-2 and J is TRBJ2-3, with D tentatively TRBD2 (7 bases). The CDR3 consists of 16 residues. Germline V CDR1 and CDR2: SGHTA, FQGNSA. The V gene lost 4 bases and the J gene lost 1 base, with 15 bases spanning the gap. This chain's CDR3 is CASSSYRGAGTDTQYF. CDR3 DNA: TGTGCCAGCAGCTCGTACCGGGGGGCAGGCACAGATACGCAGTATTTT.

This clone was detected only once. The V call is TRBV30, the J call TRBJ1-1; D gene uncertain. The germline CDR1 and CDR2 sequences are GTSNPN and SVGIG (reference sequence). V gave up 3 bases and J gave up 0 bases, with 11 bases separating them. The CDR3 totals 14 residues. The chain's CDR3 is CAWRLRGLNTEAFF. The DNA for the CDR3 is TGTGCCTGGAGACTTCGAGGTTTGAACACTGAAGCTTTCTTT.

This clone appeared a few times. The chain carries TRBV19 and TRBJ1-1; TRBD1 agrees at 7 bases. V shed 5 bases and J 6 bases; nucleotides not matched to a gene: 6. The CDR3 contains 13 residues. Germline CDR1 LNHDA, CDR2 SQIVND (reference sequence). The CDR3 sequence: CASSPTGVSEAFF. The DNA for the CDR3 is TGTGCCAGTAGTCCTACAGGGGTGTCTGAAGCTTTCTTT.

CDR3 sequence reads: CASNDGGRTEAFF. The CDR3 DNA reads as TGCGCCAGCAACGACGGGGGGCGGACTGAAGCTTTCTTT. The rearrangement joins TRBV5-1 to TRBJ1-1; the D gene is possibly TRBD1 (6 bases). The V end was cut by 6 bases, the J end by 5 bases, with 14 bases between. CDR3 size: 13 residues. Per the germline V gene, CDR1 is SGHRS and CDR2 is YFSETQ.

The chain couples TRBV5-4 to TRBJ2-5; 9 bases are a match to TRBD2. In germline, CDR1 is SGHNT, CDR2 YYREEE (reference sequence). Unmatched junction bases numbered 5, after V lost 4 bases and J lost 4 bases. The CDR3 length is 14 residues. The CDR3 loop reads CASSVSSGVETQYF. As DNA, the CDR3 is TGTGCCAGCAGCGTCTCTAGCGGGGTAGAGACCCAGTACTTC.

This clone occurred once. V gene TRBV6-6 combines with J gene TRBJ2-2, with TRBD1 matching 7 bases. The V gene end was trimmed by 7 bases and the J gene end by 4 bases; junction bases not matched to a gene: 6. In germline, CDR1 is MNHNY, CDR2 SVGAGI (reference sequence). The CDR3 contains 14 residues. CDR3 amino acids: CASKTGVGTGELFF. CDR3 DNA sequence: TGTGCCAGCAAAACAGGGGTTGGCACCGGGGAGCTGTTTTTT.

The chain employs TRBV2 and TRBJ2-1, with 15 positions matching TRBD2. The CDR3 spans 17 residues. CDR1 SNHLY and CDR2 FYNNEI come from the germline V gene. With 6 bases clipped from V and 7 bases from J, the junction kept 10 bases outside the gene matches. CDR3 loop: CASRDLRTSGGANEQFF. The CDR3 DNA sequence: TGTGCCAGCAGAGATCTCAGGACTAGCGGGGGGGCTAATGAGCAGTTCTTC.

The CDR3 sequence is CASSDRASGANVLTF. CDR3 in DNA: TGTGCCAGCAGTGACAGAGCCTCTGGGGCCAACGTCCTGACTTTC. The chain links TRBV6-2 or TRBV6-3 to TRBJ2-6; a possible D gene is TRBD1 (5 bases). Germline V gene sequence: CDR1 MNHEY, CDR2 SVGEGT. V shed 5 bases and J shed 0 bases, with 8 bases lying between them. This CDR3 region has 15 residues.

In DNA form, the CDR3 reads TGCGCCAGCAGTGAACGACAGGGGTACAATCAGCCCCAGCATTTT. Its protein is CASSERQGYNQPQHF. J is TRBJ1-5 and V is TRBV10-2, with 8 bases lining up with TRBD1. V dropped 3 bases and J dropped 3; count of bases not matched to a gene: 4. The CDR3 is 15 amino acids. The germline CDR1 and CDR2 sequences are WSHSY and SAAADI.

The rearrangement joins TRBV20-1 to TRBJ1-2; D is perhaps TRBD1 (5 bases). V dropped 6 bases and J dropped 3 bases, with 8 bases sitting between them. The germline gives CDR1 DFQATT, CDR2 SNEGSKA (reference sequence). The CDR3 is made up of 11 amino acids. The CDR3 nucleotides are TGCAGTGCGCCAGGGTACTATGGCTACACCTTC. Its translation: CSAPGYYGYTF.

J is TRBJ1-1 and V is TRBV19; 7 nucleotides align to TRBD1. CDR1 and CDR2 from the germline V gene are LNHDA and SQIVND (reference sequence). Trimming cost V 6 bases and J 6 bases; bases outside gene matches: 7. The CDR3 spans 13 residues. The CDR3 region is CASSLQGRPEAFF. CDR3 DNA sequence: TGTGCCAGTAGCCTACAGGGGAGACCTGAAGCTTTCTTT.

The chain carries TRBV4-2 and TRBJ2-1; D assignment may be TRBD1 or TRBD2 (5 bases each). Per the germline V gene, CDR1 is LGHNA and CDR2 is YNFKEQ. V lost 1 base to trimming and J lost 8 bases, with 12 bases between them. The CDR3 length is 14 residues. The CDR3 here is CASSQVERGHEQFF. DNA of the CDR3: TGTGCCAGCAGCCAAGTCGAGAGGGGCCATGAGCAGTTCTTC.

This rearrangement joins TRBV7-2 to TRBJ2-7; 10 bases line up with TRBD2. Per the germline V gene, CDR1 is SGHTA and CDR2 is FQGNSA. The CDR3 totals 15 residues. V lost 4 bases and J lost 6; bases outside the gene matches: 9. CDR3: CASSSLAGFSFEQYF. CDR3 DNA sequence: TGTGCCAGCAGCTCACTAGCGGGGTTTTCTTTCGAGCAGTACTTC.

Concerning this clone: This same CDR3 is encoded by further DNA sequences in the sample. This rearrangement joins TRBV7-9 to TRBJ2-7; perhaps TRBD2 as D (6 bases). The CDR3 has 14 amino acids. V was shortened by 2 bases and J by 3 bases, with 11 bases between the two germline ends. Germline V gene lookup returns CDR1 SEHNR and CDR2 FQNEAQ (reference sequence). The CDR3 here is CASSLLGGSYEQYF. CDR3 DNA sequence: TGTGCCAGCAGCTTATTAGGAGGGAGCTACGAGCAGTACTTC.

DNA of the CDR3: TGTGCCAGCAGTGAATTAGGACAGGGGGCCCGCGGCTACACCTTC. Amino acids: CASSELGQGARGYTF. The chain is built from TRBV2 and TRBJ1-2; the match to TRBD1 covers 11 bases. Per germline, CDR1 SNHLY and CDR2 FYNNEI. The V gene end was trimmed by 2 bases and the J gene end by 8 bases; junction bases not matched to a gene: 7. The CDR3 sequence is 15 residues long. Supplemented by reference TRBV2 and TRBJ1-2, the full variable domain reads EPEVTQTPSHQVTQMGQEVILRCVPISNHLYFYWYRQILGQKVEFLVSFYNNEISEKSEIFDDQFSVERPDGSNFTLKIRSTKLEDSAMYFCASSELGQGARGYTFGSGTRLTVV.